The 30 T cell receptor beta chains reported below all come from one sample, sequenced in a study of CD8+ T cells in alopecia areata (dated by TCRdb to the late 2010s). In roughly five patients from the biomarker study, CD4+ cells were sorted further to obtain CD25+CD127- cells. The library was built by means of the immunoSEQ multiplex PCR assay. To provide template for TCR sequencing, every sample had RNA extracted and reverse transcribed into cDNA. Held by TCRdb, this immuneACCESS table contains in-frame sequences only and omits some clones. Under half of the omission traces to an unresolved V gene where checked; the cause of the rest is unknown. The sample records under 40,000 clones, nearly 55% of which are singletons. The ten largest clones represent roughly 1.8% of the sample. Sequencing was done on a sample of CD4+ Tregs sorted from blood. The receptors come from a human donor with alopecia areata.

The chain couples TRBV10-3 to TRBJ2-3; D possibly uses TRBD1 or TRBD2 (5 bases each). The V gene lost 1 base and the J gene lost 3 bases, with 5 bases spanning the gap. Germline assignment: CDR1 ENHRY and CDR2 SYGVKD. This CDR3 spans 13 amino acids. The CDR3 sequence: CAISEWGTDTQYF. The CDR3, as DNA: TGTGCCATCAGTGAGTGGGGGACAGATACGCAGTATTTT.

J is TRBJ1-2 and V is TRBV23-1; D is uncertain. TRBV23-1 is placed among ORFs of uncertain function. The CDR3 consists of 15 residues. Trimming shortened V by 6 bases and J by 6 bases, and 20 bases separated the two germline ends. The CDR3 here is CASSPEVPRQNGYTF. The CDR3 DNA is TGCGCCAGCAGCCCAGAGGTACCGCGTCAAAATGGCTACACCTTC.

This clone has a handful of counts. This chain uses TRBV29-1 with TRBJ1-1, with D possibly TRBD1 on 6 matching bases. With 4 bases removed from V and 4 bases from J, the gap between germline ends came to 7 bases. The CDR3 is 11 residues long. Germline CDR1 and CDR2: SQVTM and ANQGSEA. The CDR3 loop is CSVAGVTEAFF. In nucleotides, the CDR3 is TGCAGCGTTGCAGGGGTCACTGAAGCTTTCTTT. The variable domain in full, with the rest retrieved from reference TRBV29-1 and TRBJ1-1, is SAVISQKPSRDICQRGTSLTIQCQVDSQVTMMFWYRQQPGQSLTLIATANQGSEATYESGFVIDKFPISRPNLTFSTLTVSNMSPEDSSIYLCSVAGVTEAFFGQGTRLTVV.

This clone occurred a few times. J is TRBJ2-1 and V is TRBV30; 15 nucleotides line up with TRBD2. The ends lost 1 base at V and 7 bases at J; junction bases unmatched: 8. The CDR3 is made up of 17 amino acids. The germline gives CDR1 GTSNPN, CDR2 SVGIG (reference sequence). The CDR3 DNA reads as TGTGCCTGGAGTGCGTTCTGGACTAGCGGGAGGGGGAATGAGCAGTTCTTC. It yields the protein CAWSAFWTSGRGNEQFF.

The chain employs TRBV5-1 and TRBJ1-2, with 7 bases lining up with TRBD1. The CDR3 sequence is 12 residues long. V shed 4 bases, J shed 8 bases, and the junction held 5 bases outside the gene matches. The germline gives CDR1 SGHRS, CDR2 YFSETQ. CDR3: CASSETGYGYTF. The CDR3 coding sequence is TGCGCCAGCAGCGAGACAGGGTACGGCTACACCTTC.

This clone was detected only a few times. The CDR3 nucleotides are TGTGCCAATGGAGACAGGGGAGTAGTGAGCACCGGGGAGCTGTTTTTT. It is translated as CANGDRGVVSTGELFF. The chain couples TRBV2 to TRBJ2-2; 8 bases line up with TRBD1. The J segment lost 4 bases and the V segment lost 10 bases, leaving 14 bases of the junction unmatched. This CDR3 region has 16 residues. Per the germline V gene, CDR1 is SNHLY and CDR2 is FYNNEI.

This clone was found a few times. V is TRBV7-8 and J is TRBJ1-6; weak D call: TRBD1 (6 bases). This CDR3 has 14 amino acids. In germline, CDR1 is SGHVS, CDR2 FQNEAQ. Trimming stripped 5 bases from V and 10 bases from J, with 15 bases between. The CDR3 loop is CASSVTRGESPLHF. DNA for the CDR3: TGTGCCAGCAGCGTAACTAGGGGGGAATCACCCCTCCACTTT.

The chain combines TRBV7-2 with TRBJ2-7, with D possibly being TRBD2 (5 bases). Germline values: CDR1 SGHTA, CDR2 FQGNSA. Trimming took off 5 bases at V and 4 bases at J, with 18 bases between the two ends. The CDR3 runs 15 residues. The CDR3 loop is CASSVSLAGSYEQYF. DNA for the CDR3: TGTGCCAGCAGCGTATCCCTAGCTGGTTCGTACGAGCAGTACTTC.

This clone was observed a handful of times. V gene TRBV19 combines with J gene TRBJ1-4; a weak D match, TRBD1 (6 bases). The germline CDR1 and CDR2 sequences are LNHDA and SQIVND (reference sequence). V gave up 5 bases and J gave up 3 bases, with 10 bases separating them. The CDR3 runs 14 residues. CDR3 loop: CASSRQGPNEKLFF. DNA for the CDR3: TGTGCCAGTAGTCGGCAGGGGCCTAATGAAAAACTGTTTTTT.

To note about this clone: Additional DNA sequences in this sample encode the identical CDR3. V and J are TRBV29-1 and TRBJ2-7; 14 nucleotides align to TRBD2. The CDR3 covers 14 residues. V lost 3 bases, J lost 7 bases, and 5 bases stayed unmatched. Germline V gives CDR1 SQVTM, CDR2 ANQGSEA. This CDR3 reads CSVEGRLAGGEQYF. DNA of the CDR3: TGCAGCGTTGAGGGGAGACTAGCGGGAGGGGAGCAGTACTTC.

A few counts support this clone. The chain couples TRBV4-2 to TRBJ2-2, with unresolved D. Germline CDR1 and CDR2: LGHNA and YNFKEQ. This CDR3 region has 16 residues. The V gene lost 0 bases and the J gene lost 3 bases, with 11 bases spanning the gap. The CDR3 reads CASSQDLRKDTGELFF. The CDR3 DNA sequence: TGTGCCAGCAGCCAAGATCTTAGAAAGGACACCGGGGAGCTGTTTTTT.

This clone was seen once. One junction end disagrees with the germline gene, perhaps due to a read error. The chain carries TRBV2 and TRBJ2-7, with unresolved D. CDR1 and CDR2 (germline): SNHLY, FYNNEI. This CDR3 comprises 15 residues. DNA of the CDR3: TGTGCCTGCAGTGGGATGGTTATATCGGAAGACGAGCAGTACTTC. Translation gives CACSGMVISEDEQYF.

The J gene is TRBJ1-2, the V gene TRBV5-1; 9 nucleotides agree with TRBD1. With V trimmed by 4 bases and J by 0 bases, 13 bases remained unmatched. This CDR3 has 18 residues. Germline V gives CDR1 SGHRS, CDR2 YFSETQ. CDR3: CASSPVPGQGPANYGYTF. DNA for the CDR3: TGCGCCAGCAGCCCAGTCCCGGGACAGGGACCAGCTAACTATGGCTACACCTTC.

V gene TRBV4-3 combines with J gene TRBJ1-1, with D possibly TRBD1 on 5 matching bases. Looked up from germline, CDR1 is LGHNA and CDR2 is YSLEER. The V end lost 1 base, the J end lost 1 base, and 10 bases lay between the germline ends. This CDR3 contains 15 residues. CDR3 nucleotide sequence: TGCGCCAGCAGCCAAGGCGTAACAGGGAACACTGAAGCTTTCTTT. Protein: CASSQGVTGNTEAFF.

This sequence joins TRBV7-9 and TRBJ2-3, with D unresolved. V was shortened by 3 bases and J by 1 base, with 8 bases between the two germline ends. Germline loops: CDR1 SEHNR, CDR2 FQNEAQ (reference sequence). The CDR3 spans 14 residues. The CDR3 region is CASSFGQGTDTQYF. CDR3 nucleotides: TGTGCCAGCAGCTTTGGGCAGGGCACAGATACGCAGTATTTT.

The chain is built from TRBV15 and TRBJ1-1, with TRBD1 as a possible D gene (5 bases). There are 14 residues in the CDR3. The V and J ends lost 8 bases and 4 bases respectively, with 17 bases between them. Germline V CDR1 and CDR2: LNHNV, YYDKDF (reference sequence). The CDR3 coding sequence is TGTGCCACCCTGAGGGACCTAATGGCCACTGAAGCTTTCTTT. It yields the protein CATLRDLMATEAFF.

The V and J genes are TRBV28 and TRBJ1-5, with 9 bases aligning to TRBD1. The V and J ends lost 1 base and 7 bases, in that order; junction bases with no gene match: 5. Germline loops: CDR1 MDHEN, CDR2 SYDVKM. The CDR3 is 15 residues long. The CDR3 nucleotides are TGTGCCAGCAGTTTATCCGGGACAGGGAAGCAGCCCCAGCATTTT. It translates to CASSLSGTGKQPQHF.

The chain has TRBV7-6 and TRBJ2-2; unclear D gene. Germline-derived CDR1 and CDR2 are SGHVS and FNYEAQ. CDR3 length equals 16 residues. The V and J ends lost 1 base and 1 base respectively, with 10 bases between them. The CDR3 sequence is CASSLGQAMNTGELFF. The CDR3 coding sequence is TGTGCCAGCAGCTTAGGACAAGCCATGAACACCGGGGAGCTGTTTTTT.

The chain has TRBV7-2 and TRBJ2-4; D unclear. This CDR3 contains 13 residues. Germline values: CDR1 SGHTA, CDR2 FQGNSA. V was cut by 4 bases and J by 6 bases, with 10 bases left in between. CDR3 loop: CASSSGPRNIQYF. DNA of the CDR3: TGTGCCAGCAGCTCCGGACCCAGAAACATTCAGTACTTC.

The CDR3 spells CASSGVSDGYSPLHF. CDR3 DNA: TGCGCCAGCAGTGGAGTCTCGGACGGTTATTCACCCCTCCACTTT. V and J are TRBV5-1 and TRBJ1-6; D not certain. Trimming removed 5 bases at V and 8 bases at J, with 17 bases between. The CDR3 runs 15 residues. Germline CDR1 SGHRS, CDR2 YFSETQ.

The rearrangement uses TRBV7-2 and TRBJ2-4, with no clear D. V was clipped by 1 base and J by 9 bases, with 10 bases between them. Per the germline V gene, CDR1 is SGHTA and CDR2 is FQGNSA. CDR3 length: 13 residues. The CDR3 region has the DNA TGTGCCAGCAGCTTAGTAGGGATGAGCATTCAGTACTTC. It encodes CASSLVGMSIQYF.

The chain recombines TRBV18 with TRBJ1-1; no clear D gene. The V end was cut by 3 bases, the J end by 0 bases, with 8 bases between. CDR3 length: 14 amino acids. The germline V gene has CDR1 KGHSH and CDR2 LQKENI. The CDR3: CASSPQALNTEAFF. Here the CDR3 DNA reads TGTGCCAGCTCACCCCAAGCGTTGAACACTGAAGCTTTCTTT.

The chain uses TRBV19 and TRBJ1-2, with 7 positions matching TRBD1. CDR1 is LNHDA and CDR2 is SQIVND in the germline V gene (reference sequence). The V segment lost 2 bases and the J segment 6 bases; nucleotides outside the gene matches: 6. CDR3 length: 14 amino acids. The CDR3 is CASSIRGQNHGYTF. For the CDR3, the DNA is TGTGCCAGTAGTATAAGGGGACAGAATCATGGCTACACCTTC. The entire variable domain, with the rest obtained from reference TRBV19 and TRBJ1-2, is as follows: DGGITQSPKYLFRKEGQNVTLSCEQNLNHDAMYWYRQDPGQGLRLIYYSQIVNDFQKGDIAEGYSVSREKKESFPLTVTSAQKNPTAFYLCASSIRGQNHGYTFGSGTRLTVV.

This clone was recorded a few times. V usage is TRBV2 and J usage is TRBJ2-3; 9 nucleotides agree with TRBD1. The germline CDR1 and CDR2 sequences are SNHLY and FYNNEI. The V and J ends lost 5 bases and 1 base, in that order; junction bases with no gene match: 7. The CDR3 loop spans 16 amino acids. CDR3 sequence reads: CASSFIRTGGTDTQYF. CDR3 coding DNA: TGTGCCAGCAGTTTCATCAGGACAGGGGGCACAGATACGCAGTATTTT.

The chain links TRBV18 to TRBJ1-1; a possible D gene is TRBD1 (5 bases). The germline V gene has CDR1 KGHSH and CDR2 LQKENI. Trimming pared 2 bases from V and 3 bases from J, leaving 7 bases between. The length of the CDR3 is 13 residues. The CDR3 DNA reads TGTGCCAGCTCACCAGACAGAGACACTGAAGCTTTCTTT. Protein: CASSPDRDTEAFF. Variable domain in full (rest from reference TRBV18 and TRBJ1-1): NAGVMQNPRHLVRRRGQEARLRCSPMKGHSHVYWYRQLPEEGLKFMVYLQKENIIDESGMPKERFSAEFPKEGPSILRIQQVVRGDSAAYFCASSPDRDTEAFFGQGTRLTVV.

The chain has TRBV28 and TRBJ2-1, with 8 bases fitting TRBD1. Germline V CDR1 and CDR2: MDHEN, SYDVKM. The V and J ends lost 3 bases and 5 bases, in that order; junction bases with no gene match: 12. This CDR3 region has 17 residues. CDR3 DNA sequence: TGTGCCAGCAGTTTTAACGCCAGGACAGGGAAGGACAATGAGCAGTTCTTC. Translated: CASSFNARTGKDNEQFF.

The chain joins TRBV7-2 to TRBJ1-2; 9 bases are shared with TRBD1. V was clipped by 5 bases and J by 5 bases; unmatched bases: 12. Germline V gene sequence: CDR1 SGHTA, CDR2 FQGNSA. The CDR3 is made up of 16 amino acids. The CDR3 nucleotides read TGTGCCAGCAGCCCAGGCGTCCCGGGACAGGGATATGGCTACACCTTC. This sequence encodes CASSPGVPGQGYGYTF.

The J gene is TRBJ2-7, the V gene TRBV27; 7 nucleotides match TRBD1. V was clipped by 4 bases and J by 9 bases; unmatched bases: 9. CDR1 is MNHEY and CDR2 is SMNVEV in the germline V gene (reference sequence). The CDR3 length is 13 residues. The CDR3 DNA follows: TGTGCCAGCAGTTCACCCGGACAGGTTACGCAGTACTTC. It translates to CASSSPGQVTQYF.

The chain carries TRBV29-1 and TRBJ2-2; D gene ambiguous. Germline V lookup: CDR1 SQVTM, CDR2 ANQGSEA. The V gene lost 6 bases and the J gene lost 1 base, with 9 bases spanning the gap. This CDR3 has 13 amino acids. CDR3: CSVGGLNTGELFF. In DNA form, the CDR3 reads TGCAGCGTGGGTGGATTGAACACCGGGGAGCTGTTTTTT.

This clone was counted only a few times. This sequence joins TRBV5-4 and TRBJ2-3; D possibly uses TRBD1 or TRBD2 (6 bases each). The V gene lost 3 bases and the J gene lost 2 bases, with 10 bases spanning the gap. Per the germline V gene, CDR1 is SGHNT and CDR2 is YYREEE (reference sequence). This CDR3 contains 14 residues. CDR3 nucleotides: TGTGCCAGCAGCTACGGGGGCCCCACAGATACGCAGTATTTT. Protein: CASSYGGPTDTQYF.